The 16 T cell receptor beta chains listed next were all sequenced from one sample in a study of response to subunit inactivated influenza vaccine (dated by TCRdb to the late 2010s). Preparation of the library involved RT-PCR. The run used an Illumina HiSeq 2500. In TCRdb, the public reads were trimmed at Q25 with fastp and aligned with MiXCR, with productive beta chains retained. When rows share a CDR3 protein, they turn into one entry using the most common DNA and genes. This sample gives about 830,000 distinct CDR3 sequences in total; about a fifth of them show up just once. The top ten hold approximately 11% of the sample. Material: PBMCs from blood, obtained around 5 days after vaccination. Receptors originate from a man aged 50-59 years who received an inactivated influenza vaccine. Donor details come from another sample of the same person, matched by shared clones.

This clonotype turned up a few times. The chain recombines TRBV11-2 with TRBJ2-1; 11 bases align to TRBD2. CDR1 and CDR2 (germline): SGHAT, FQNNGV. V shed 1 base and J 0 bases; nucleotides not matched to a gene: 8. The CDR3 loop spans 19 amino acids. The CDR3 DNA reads TGTGCCAGCAGCTTAGGGTCCCTAGCGGGGGGCAGCTCCTACAATGAGCAGTTCTTC. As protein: CASSLGSLAGGSSYNEQFF.

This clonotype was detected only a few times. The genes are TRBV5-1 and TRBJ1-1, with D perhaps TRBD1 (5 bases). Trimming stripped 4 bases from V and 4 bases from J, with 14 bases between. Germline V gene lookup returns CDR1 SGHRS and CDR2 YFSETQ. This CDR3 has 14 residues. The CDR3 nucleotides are TGCGCCAGCAGCGCCGCCAGGGACGGCACTGAAGCTTTCTTT. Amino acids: CASSAARDGTEAFF.

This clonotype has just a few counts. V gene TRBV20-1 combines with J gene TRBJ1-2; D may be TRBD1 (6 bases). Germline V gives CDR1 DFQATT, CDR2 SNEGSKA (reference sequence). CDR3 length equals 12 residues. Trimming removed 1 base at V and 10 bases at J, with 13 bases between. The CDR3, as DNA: TGCAGTGCTAGAGGGACAGCCCAACTCTACACCTTC. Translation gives CSARGTAQLYTF.

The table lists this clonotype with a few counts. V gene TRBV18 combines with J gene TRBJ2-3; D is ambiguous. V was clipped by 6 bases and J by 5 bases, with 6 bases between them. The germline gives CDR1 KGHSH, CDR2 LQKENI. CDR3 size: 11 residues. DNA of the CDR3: TGTGCCAGCTCCGTCCGAGATACGCAGTATTTT. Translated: CASSVRDTQYF.

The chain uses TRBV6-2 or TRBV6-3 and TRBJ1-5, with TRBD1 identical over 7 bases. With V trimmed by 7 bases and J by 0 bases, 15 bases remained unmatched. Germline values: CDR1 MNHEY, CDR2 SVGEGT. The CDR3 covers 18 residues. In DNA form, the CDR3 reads TGTGCCAGCAATACTAGGATCCGGACAGGCTTTAGCAATCAGCCCCAGCATTTT. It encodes CASNTRIRTGFSNQPQHF.

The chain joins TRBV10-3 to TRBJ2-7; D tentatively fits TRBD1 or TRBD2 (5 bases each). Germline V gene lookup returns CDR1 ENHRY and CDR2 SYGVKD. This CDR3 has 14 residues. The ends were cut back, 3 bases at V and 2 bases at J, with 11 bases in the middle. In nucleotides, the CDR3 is TGTGCCATCAGTGATACCGGGACGACCTACGAGCAGTACTTC. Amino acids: CAISDTGTTYEQYF.

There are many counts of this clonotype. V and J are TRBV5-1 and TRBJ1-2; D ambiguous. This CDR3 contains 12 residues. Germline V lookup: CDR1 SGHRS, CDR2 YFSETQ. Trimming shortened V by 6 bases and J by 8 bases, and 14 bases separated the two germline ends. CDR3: CASNEPAGGYTF. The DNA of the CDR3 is TGCGCCAGCAACGAGCCAGCGGGGGGCTACACCTTC.

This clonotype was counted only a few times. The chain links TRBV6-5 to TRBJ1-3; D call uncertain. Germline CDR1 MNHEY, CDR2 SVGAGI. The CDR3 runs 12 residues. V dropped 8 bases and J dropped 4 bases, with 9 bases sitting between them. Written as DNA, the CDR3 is TGTGCCAGCGGGCCTCCCGGAAACACCATATATTTT. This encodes CASGPPGNTIYF.

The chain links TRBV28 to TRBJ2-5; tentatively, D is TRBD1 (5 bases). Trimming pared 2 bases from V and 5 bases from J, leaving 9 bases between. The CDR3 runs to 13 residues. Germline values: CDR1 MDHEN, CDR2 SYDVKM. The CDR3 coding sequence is TGTGCCAGCAGTTTAGGGGCTTCGGAGACCCAGTACTTC. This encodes CASSLGASETQYF.

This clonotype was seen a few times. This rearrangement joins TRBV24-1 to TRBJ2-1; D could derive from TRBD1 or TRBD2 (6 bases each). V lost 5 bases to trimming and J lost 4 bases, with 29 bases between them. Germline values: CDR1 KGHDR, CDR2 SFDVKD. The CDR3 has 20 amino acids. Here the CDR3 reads CATSASRGTPGGGFYNEQFF. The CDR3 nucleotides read TGTGCCACCAGTGCTAGCAGGGGAACCCCCGGGGGTGGTTTTTACAATGAGCAGTTCTTC.

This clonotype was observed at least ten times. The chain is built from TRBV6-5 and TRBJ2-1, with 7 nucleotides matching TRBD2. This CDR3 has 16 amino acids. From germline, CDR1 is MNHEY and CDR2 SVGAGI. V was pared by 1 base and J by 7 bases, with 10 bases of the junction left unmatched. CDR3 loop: CASSYFRGGRVNEQFF. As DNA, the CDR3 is TGTGCCAGCAGTTACTTTCGCGGGGGACGTGTTAATGAGCAGTTCTTC.

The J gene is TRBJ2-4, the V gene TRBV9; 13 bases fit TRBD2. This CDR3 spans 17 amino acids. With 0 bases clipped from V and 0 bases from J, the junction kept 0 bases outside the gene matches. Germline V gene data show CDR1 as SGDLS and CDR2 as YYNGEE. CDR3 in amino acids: CASSVGLAGGAKNIQYF. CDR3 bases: TGTGCCAGCAGCGTAGGACTAGCGGGGGGAGCCAAAAACATTCAGTACTTC.

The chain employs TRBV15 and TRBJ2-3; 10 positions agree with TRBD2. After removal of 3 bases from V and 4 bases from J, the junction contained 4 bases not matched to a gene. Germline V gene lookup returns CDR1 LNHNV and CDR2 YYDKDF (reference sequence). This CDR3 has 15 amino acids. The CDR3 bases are TGTGCCACCAGCAGCCTAGCGGGGGACCCAGATACGCAGTATTTT. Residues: CATSSLAGDPDTQYF. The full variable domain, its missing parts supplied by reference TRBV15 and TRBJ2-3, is DAMVIQNPRYQVTQFGKPVTLSCSQTLNHNVMYWYQQKSSQAPKLLFHYYDKDFNNEADTPDNFQSRRPNTSFCFLDIRSPGLGDTAMYLCATSSLAGDPDTQYFGPGTRLTVL.

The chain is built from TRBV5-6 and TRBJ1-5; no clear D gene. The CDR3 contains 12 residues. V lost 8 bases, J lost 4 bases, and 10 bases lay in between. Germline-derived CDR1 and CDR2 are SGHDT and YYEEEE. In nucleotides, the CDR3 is TGTGCCAGATCCAGAGGGAATCAGCCCCAGCATTTT. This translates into CARSRGNQPQHF. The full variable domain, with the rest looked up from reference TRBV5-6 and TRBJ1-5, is DAGVTQSPTHLIKTRGQQVTLRCSPKSGHDTVSWYQQALGQGPQFIFQYYEEEERQRGNFPDRFSGHQFPNYSSELNVNALLLGDSALYLCARSRGNQPQHFGDGTRLSIL.

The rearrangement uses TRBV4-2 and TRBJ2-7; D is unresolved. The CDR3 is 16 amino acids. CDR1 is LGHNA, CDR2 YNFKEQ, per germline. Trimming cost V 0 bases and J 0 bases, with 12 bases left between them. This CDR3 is CASSQDPKPLSYEQYF. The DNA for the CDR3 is TGTGCCAGCAGCCAAGATCCGAAGCCCCTCTCCTACGAGCAGTACTTC.

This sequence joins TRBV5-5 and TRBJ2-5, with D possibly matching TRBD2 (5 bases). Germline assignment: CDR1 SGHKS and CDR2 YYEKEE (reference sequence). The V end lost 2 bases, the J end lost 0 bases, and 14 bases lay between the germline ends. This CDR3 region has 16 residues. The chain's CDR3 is CASSFRGNRYQETQYF. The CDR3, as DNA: TGTGCCAGCAGCTTCAGAGGGAATCGGTACCAAGAGACCCAGTACTTC.